This T cell receptor (beta chain) was sequenced during a study of identical twins. cDNA carried unique molecular identifiers, and a universal primer site was added by template switching. MiXCR, applied by TCRdb to the 5' RACE reads, yields one record per CDR3 protein. Of around 370,000 distinct CDR3 sequences detected, roughly 9% appear once; the ten largest clones hold around 8.6%. V lost 6 bases and J 5 bases, leaving 17 bases between the germline ends. This CDR3 region has 15 residues. CDR1 is MNHEY, CDR2 SVGAGI, per germline. This clonotype came up a few times. The target antigen is unknown. Study-level results: Out-of-frame alpha sequences shared by twins were enriched for low generation probability. Abundant cord blood beta clonotypes carried fewer insertions; memory repertoires showed none.

The TCR originated in a woman aged 50 to 60 in good health. The chain has TRBV6-5 and TRBJ2-4, with TRBD1 as a possible D gene (7 bases). The material sequenced was naive T cells sorted from blood. The CDR3 sequence is CASSRGTGTENIQYF. CDR3 in DNA: TGTGCCAGCAGCCGGGGGACCGGGACAGAAAACATTCAGTACTTC.